The T cell receptor (beta chain) under discussion was sequenced for a study of cytomegalovirus exposure and HLA in healthy donors. On the study more broadly: Drawn from HLA-typed donors, tens of millions of unique TCRs were held in an early data release.

Deletions cut 2 bases from V and 2 bases from J, with 14 bases between. This CDR3 comprises 16 residues. The germline V gene has CDR1 SNHLY and CDR2 FYNNEI. Use of 60 Vbeta and 13 Jbeta primers characterized the PCR. The repertoire was sequenced with immunoSEQ multiplex PCR; TCRdb's copy has only in-frame clones and lacks some. The table has approximately 150,000 clones, over 70% seen once. Sequencing was performed on PBMCs. The J gene is TRBJ2-3, the V gene TRBV2; a possible D gene is TRBD1 (6 bases). The TCR sequence derives from a woman aged 40 to 49 in good health and CMV-seronegative. The CDR3 region is CASSERWGTNTDTQYF. The CDR3 nucleotides are TGTGCCAGCAGTGAACGGTGGGGGACAAACACAGATACGCAGTATTTT. Based on the CDR3 plus reference TRBV2 and TRBJ2-3, the full variable domain is EPEVTQTPSHQVTQMGQEVILRCVPISNHLYFYWYRQILGQKVEFLVSFYNNEISEKSEIFDDQFSVERPDGSNFTLKIRSTKLEDSAMYFCASSERWGTNTDTQYFGPGTRLTVL.